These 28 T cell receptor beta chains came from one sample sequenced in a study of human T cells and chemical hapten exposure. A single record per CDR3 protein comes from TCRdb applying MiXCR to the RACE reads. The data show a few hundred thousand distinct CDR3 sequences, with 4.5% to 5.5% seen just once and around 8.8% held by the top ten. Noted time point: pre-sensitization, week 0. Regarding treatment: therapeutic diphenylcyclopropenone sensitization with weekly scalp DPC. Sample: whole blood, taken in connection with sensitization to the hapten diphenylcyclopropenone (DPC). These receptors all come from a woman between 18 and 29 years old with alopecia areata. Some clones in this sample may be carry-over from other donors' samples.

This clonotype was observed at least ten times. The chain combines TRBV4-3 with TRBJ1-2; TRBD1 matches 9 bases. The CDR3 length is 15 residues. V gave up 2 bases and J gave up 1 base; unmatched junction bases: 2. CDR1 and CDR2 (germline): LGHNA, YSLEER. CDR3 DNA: TGCGCCAGCAGCCAAACAGGGGGCGGTAACTATGGCTACACCTTC. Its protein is CASSQTGGGNYGYTF.

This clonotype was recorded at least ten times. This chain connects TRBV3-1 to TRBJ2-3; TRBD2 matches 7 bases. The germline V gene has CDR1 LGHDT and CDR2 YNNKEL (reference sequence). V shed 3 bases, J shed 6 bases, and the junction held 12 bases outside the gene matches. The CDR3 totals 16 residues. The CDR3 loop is CASSQSGTGSEDTQYF. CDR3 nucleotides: TGTGCCAGCAGCCAGAGCGGGACCGGGAGTGAGGATACGCAGTATTTT.

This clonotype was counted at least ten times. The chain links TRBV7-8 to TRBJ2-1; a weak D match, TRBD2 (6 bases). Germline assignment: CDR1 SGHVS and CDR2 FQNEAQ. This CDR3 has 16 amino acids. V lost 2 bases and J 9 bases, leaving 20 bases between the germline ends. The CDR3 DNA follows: TGTGCCAGCAGCTTAATGGGACTTACAATCCAGACTGAGCAGTTCTTC. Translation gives CASSLMGLTIQTEQFF.

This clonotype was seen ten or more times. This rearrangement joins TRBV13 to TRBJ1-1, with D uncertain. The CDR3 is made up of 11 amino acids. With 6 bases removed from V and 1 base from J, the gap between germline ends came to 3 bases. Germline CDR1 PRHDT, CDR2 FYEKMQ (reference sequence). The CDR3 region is CASRQNTEAFF. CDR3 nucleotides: TGTGCCAGCAGACAGAACACTGAAGCTTTCTTT. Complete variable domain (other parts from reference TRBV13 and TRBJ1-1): AAGVIQSPRHLIKEKRETATLKCYPIPRHDTVYWYQQGPGQDPQFLISFYEKMQSDKGSIPDRFSAQQFSDYHSELNMSSLELGDSALYFCASRQNTEAFFGQGTRLTVV.

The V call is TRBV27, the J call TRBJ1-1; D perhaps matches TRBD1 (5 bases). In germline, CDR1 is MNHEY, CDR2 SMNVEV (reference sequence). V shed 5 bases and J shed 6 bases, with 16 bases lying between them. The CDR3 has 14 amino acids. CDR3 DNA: TGTGCCAGCAGTACCGTACTCCGGGGCGCTGAAGCTTTCTTT. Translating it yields CASSTVLRGAEAFF.

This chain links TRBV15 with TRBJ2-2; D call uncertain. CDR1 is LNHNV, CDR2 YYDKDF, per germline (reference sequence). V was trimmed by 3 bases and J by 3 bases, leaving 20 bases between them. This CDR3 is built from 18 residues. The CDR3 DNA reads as TGTGCCACCAGCAGCACAACGACAAATTCAAGTTACACCGGGGAGCTGTTTTTT. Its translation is CATSSTTTNSSYTGELFF. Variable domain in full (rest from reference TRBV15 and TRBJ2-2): DAMVIQNPRYQVTQFGKPVTLSCSQTLNHNVMYWYQQKSSQAPKLLFHYYDKDFNNEADTPDNFQSRRPNTSFCFLDIRSPGLGDTAMYLCATSSTTTNSSYTGELFFGEGSRLTVL.

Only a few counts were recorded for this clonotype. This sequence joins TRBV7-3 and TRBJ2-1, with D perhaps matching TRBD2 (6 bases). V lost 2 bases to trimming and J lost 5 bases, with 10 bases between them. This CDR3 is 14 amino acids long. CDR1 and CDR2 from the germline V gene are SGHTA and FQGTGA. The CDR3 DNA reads TGTGCCAGCAGCTTATCCAGGACTAACAATGAGCAGTTCTTC. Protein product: CASSLSRTNNEQFF. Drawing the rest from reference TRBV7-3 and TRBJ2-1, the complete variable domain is GAGVSQTPSNKVTEKGKYVELRCDPISGHTALYWYRQSLGQGPEFLIYFQGTGAADDSGLPNDRFFAVRPEGSVSTLKIQRTERGDSAVYLCASSLSRTNNEQFFGPGTRLTVL.

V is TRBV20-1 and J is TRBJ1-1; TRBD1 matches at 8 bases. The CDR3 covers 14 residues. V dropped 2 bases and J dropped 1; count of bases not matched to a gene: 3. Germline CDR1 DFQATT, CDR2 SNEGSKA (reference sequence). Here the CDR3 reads CSARQGAENTEAFF. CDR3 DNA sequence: TGCAGTGCTAGACAGGGGGCCGAGAACACTGAAGCTTTCTTT.

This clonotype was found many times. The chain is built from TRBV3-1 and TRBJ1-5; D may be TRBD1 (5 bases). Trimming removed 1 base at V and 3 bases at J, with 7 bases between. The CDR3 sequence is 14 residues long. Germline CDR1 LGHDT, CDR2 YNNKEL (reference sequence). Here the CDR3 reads CASSQGQTNQPQHF. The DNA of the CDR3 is TGTGCCAGCAGCCAAGGACAGACCAATCAGCCCCAGCATTTT.

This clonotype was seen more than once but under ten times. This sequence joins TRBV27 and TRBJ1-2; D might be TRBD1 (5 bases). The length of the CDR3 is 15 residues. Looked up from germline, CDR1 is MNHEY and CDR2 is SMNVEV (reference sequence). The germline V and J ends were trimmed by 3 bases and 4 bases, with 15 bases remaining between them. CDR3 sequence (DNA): TGTGCCAGCAGTTTCGATTCTGGGGGAGGCTATGGCTACACCTTC. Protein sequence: CASSFDSGGGYGYTF.

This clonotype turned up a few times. CDR3 coding DNA: TGCAGTGCTAGAGAGGGTAGCGGGGGCCTCACAGATACGCAGTATTTT. Translation gives CSAREGSGGLTDTQYF. This chain links TRBV20-1 with TRBJ2-3, with 9 nucleotides matching TRBD2. Germline lookup yields CDR1 DFQATT and CDR2 SNEGSKA (reference sequence). CDR3 size: 16 residues. The J segment lost 2 bases and the V segment lost 0 bases, leaving 6 bases of the junction unmatched.

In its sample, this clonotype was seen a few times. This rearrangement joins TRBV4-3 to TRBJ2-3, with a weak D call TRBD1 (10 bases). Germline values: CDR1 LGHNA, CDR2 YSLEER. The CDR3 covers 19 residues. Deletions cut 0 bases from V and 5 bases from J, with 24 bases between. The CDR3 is CASSQDRAGGTGVRDTQYF. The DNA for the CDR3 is TGCGCCAGCAGCCAAGATAGGGCGGGAGGGACAGGGGTCCGAGATACGCAGTATTTT.

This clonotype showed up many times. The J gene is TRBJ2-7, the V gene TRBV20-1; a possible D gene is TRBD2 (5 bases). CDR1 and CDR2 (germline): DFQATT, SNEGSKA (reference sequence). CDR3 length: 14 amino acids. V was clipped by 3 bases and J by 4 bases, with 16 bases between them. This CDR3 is CSASQPDSGYEQYF. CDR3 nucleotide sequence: TGCAGTGCTAGTCAGCCGGACTCCGGGTACGAGCAGTACTTC.

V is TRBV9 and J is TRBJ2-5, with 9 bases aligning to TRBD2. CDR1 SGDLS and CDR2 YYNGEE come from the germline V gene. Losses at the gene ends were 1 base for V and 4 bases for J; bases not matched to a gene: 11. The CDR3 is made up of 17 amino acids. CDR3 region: CASSVMGAAGGPETQYF. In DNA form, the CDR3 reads TGTGCCAGCAGCGTAATGGGAGCGGCGGGGGGGCCAGAGACCCAGTACTTC.

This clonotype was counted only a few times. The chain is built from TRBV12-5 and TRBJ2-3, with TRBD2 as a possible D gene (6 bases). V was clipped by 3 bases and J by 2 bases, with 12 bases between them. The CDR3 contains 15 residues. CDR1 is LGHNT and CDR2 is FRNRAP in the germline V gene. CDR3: CASGLGEVNTDTQYF. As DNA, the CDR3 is TGTGCTAGTGGTTTAGGGGAGGTAAACACAGATACGCAGTATTTT.

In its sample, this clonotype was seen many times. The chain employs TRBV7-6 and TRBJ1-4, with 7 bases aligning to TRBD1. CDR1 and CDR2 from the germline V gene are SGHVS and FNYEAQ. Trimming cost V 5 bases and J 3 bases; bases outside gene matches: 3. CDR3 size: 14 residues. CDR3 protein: CASSPDRANEKLFF. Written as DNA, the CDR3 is TGTGCCAGCAGCCCCGACAGGGCTAATGAAAAACTGTTTTTT.

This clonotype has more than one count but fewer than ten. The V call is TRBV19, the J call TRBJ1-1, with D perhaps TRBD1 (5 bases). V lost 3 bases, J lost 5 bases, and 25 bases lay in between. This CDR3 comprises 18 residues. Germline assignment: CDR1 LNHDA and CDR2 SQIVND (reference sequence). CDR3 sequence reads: CASSISLVLGTLGTEAFF. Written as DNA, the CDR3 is TGTGCCAGTAGTATCTCTCTCGTTTTAGGGACGTTGGGGACTGAAGCTTTCTTT.

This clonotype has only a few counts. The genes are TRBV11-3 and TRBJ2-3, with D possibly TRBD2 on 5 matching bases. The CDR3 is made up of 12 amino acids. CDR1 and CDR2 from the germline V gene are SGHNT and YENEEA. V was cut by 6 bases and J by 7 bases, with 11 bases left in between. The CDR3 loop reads CASRGEENTQYF. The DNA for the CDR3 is TGTGCCAGCAGGGGAGAGGAGAATACGCAGTATTTT.

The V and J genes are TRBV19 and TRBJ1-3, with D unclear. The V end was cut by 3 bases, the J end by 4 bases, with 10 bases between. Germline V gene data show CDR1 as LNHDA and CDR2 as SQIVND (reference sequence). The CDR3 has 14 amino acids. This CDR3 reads CASSISEEGNTIYF. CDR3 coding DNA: TGTGCCAGTAGTATTTCCGAGGAGGGAAACACCATATATTTT.

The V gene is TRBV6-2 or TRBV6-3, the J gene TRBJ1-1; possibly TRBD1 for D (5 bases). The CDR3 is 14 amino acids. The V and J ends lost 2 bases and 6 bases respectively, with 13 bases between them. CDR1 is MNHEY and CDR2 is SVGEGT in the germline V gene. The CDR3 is CASSYGGGSAEAFF. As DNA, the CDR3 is TGTGCCAGCAGTTACGGGGGGGGAAGTGCTGAAGCTTTCTTT.

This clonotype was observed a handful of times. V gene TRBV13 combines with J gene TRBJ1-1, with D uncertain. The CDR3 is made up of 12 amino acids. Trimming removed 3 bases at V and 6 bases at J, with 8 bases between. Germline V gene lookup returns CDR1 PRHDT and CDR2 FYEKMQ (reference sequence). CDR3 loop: CASSFDGSEAFF. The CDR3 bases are TGTGCCAGCAGCTTCGACGGCTCTGAAGCTTTCTTT.

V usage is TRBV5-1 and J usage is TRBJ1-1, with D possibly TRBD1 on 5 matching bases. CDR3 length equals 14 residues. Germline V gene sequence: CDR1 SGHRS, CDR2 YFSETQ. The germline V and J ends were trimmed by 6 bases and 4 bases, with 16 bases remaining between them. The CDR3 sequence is CASKRGLSSTEAFF. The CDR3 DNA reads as TGCGCCAGCAAGCGGGGCCTTTCGTCCACTGAAGCTTTCTTT.

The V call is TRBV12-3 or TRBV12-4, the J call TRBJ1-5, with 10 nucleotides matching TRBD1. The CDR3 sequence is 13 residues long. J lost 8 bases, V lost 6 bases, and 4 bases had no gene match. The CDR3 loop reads CASRTGGAEPQHF. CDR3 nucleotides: TGTGCCAGCAGGACAGGGGGCGCGGAGCCCCAGCATTTT.

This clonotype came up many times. The CDR3 here is CASSLIGQGATDTQYF. CDR3 coding DNA: TGTGCCAGCAGCTTAATAGGGCAGGGGGCCACAGATACGCAGTATTTT. The genes are TRBV11-2 and TRBJ2-3; 8 bases fit TRBD1. V shed 2 bases, J shed 2 bases, and the junction held 6 bases outside the gene matches. In germline, CDR1 is SGHAT, CDR2 FQNNGV. The CDR3 sequence is 16 residues long.

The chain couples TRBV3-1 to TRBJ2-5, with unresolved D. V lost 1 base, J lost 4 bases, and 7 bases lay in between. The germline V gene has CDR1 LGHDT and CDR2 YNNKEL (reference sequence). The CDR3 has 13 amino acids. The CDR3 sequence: CASSQAGRETQYF. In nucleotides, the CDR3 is TGTGCCAGCAGCCAAGCGGGCCGAGAGACCCAGTACTTC.

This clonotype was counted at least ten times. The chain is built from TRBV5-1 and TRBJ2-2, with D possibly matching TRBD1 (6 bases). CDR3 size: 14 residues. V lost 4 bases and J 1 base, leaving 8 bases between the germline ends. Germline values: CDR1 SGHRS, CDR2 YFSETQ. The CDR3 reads CASSSRGNTGELFF. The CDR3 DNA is TGCGCCAGCAGCAGCAGGGGGAACACCGGGGAGCTGTTTTTT.

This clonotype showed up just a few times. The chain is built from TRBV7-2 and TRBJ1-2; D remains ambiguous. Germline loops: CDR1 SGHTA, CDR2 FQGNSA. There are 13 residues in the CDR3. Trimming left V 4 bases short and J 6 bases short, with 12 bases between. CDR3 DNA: TGTGCCAGCAGCTCTAACGTCGCGGATGGCTACACCTTC. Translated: CASSSNVADGYTF.

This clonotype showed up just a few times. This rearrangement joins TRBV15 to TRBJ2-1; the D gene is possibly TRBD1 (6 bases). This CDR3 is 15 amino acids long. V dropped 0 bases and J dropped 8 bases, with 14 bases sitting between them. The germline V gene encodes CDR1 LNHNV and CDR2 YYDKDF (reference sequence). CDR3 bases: TGTGCCACCAGCAGAGAACAGGCAGGGGTCCATGAGCAGTTCTTC. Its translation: CATSREQAGVHEQFF.